The rows below give T cell receptor beta chains drawn from one sample of a study of Ad26.COV2.S vaccination and SARS-CoV-2 variants. Produced via immunoSEQ multiplex PCR; TCRdb's table is partial and in-frame only. The repertoire consists of around 140,000 clones, with roughly 85% occurring once and the leading ten covering around 5.1%. This material consisted of peripheral blood, taken after recovery from COVID-19. The receptors derive from a human donor who had recovered from COVID-19. CDR3s include the opening cysteine and the closing phenylalanine or tryptophan. D genes are given only for firm matches. Clone size is shown for a subset of rows, as once, few, many or a class of expanded clone.

v_gene: TRBV7-8
abundance: .
j_gene: TRBJ1-6
d_gene: .
CDR3nt: TGTGCCAGCAACGGGGACCTTAATTCACCCCTCCACTTT
CDR3aa: CASNGDLNSPLHF

v_gene: TRBV5-4
abundance: .
j_gene: TRBJ1-1
d_gene: .
CDR3nt: TGTGCCAGCAGCTTAACCCTTGATAACACTGAAGCTTTCTTT
CDR3aa: CASSLTLDNTEAFF

v_gene: TRBV7-2
abundance: .
j_gene: TRBJ1-5
d_gene: .
CDR3nt: TGTGCCAGCAGCTTAGAAGGATATAGCAATCAGCCCCAGCATTTT
CDR3aa: CASSLEGYSNQPQHF

v_gene: TRBV9
abundance: .
j_gene: TRBJ2-3
d_gene: TRBD2
CDR3nt: TGTGCCAGCAGCGGGAGACTGGGCGGGGGGTCAGATACGCAGTATTTT
CDR3aa: CASSGRLGGGSDTQYF

v_gene: TRBV6-5
abundance: .
j_gene: TRBJ1-2
d_gene: TRBD1
CDR3nt: TGTGCCAGCACCCGAGACAGGGGTATGGACGGCTACACCTTC
CDR3aa: CASTRDRGMDGYTF

v_gene: TRBV19
abundance: .
j_gene: TRBJ1-2
d_gene: .
CDR3nt: TGTGCCAGTAGTCCACCAGGGGCAGGGTATGGCTACACCTTC
CDR3aa: CASSPPGAGYGYTF

v_gene: TRBV12-3/TRBV12-4
abundance: .
j_gene: TRBJ1-2
d_gene: TRBD1
CDR3nt: TGTGCCAGCATCGGAAGGGGGCACTATGGCTACACCTTC
CDR3aa: CASIGRGHYGYTF

v_gene: TRBV5-1
abundance: .
j_gene: TRBJ2-1
d_gene: .
CDR3nt: TGCGCCAGCAGTTCCTCGCCGGCTTACAATGAGCAGTTCTTC
CDR3aa: CASSSSPAYNEQFF

v_gene: TRBV30
abundance: .
j_gene: TRBJ2-2
d_gene: .
CDR3nt: TGTGCCTGGAGTGTACCAGGGAGAGACACCGGGGAGCTGTTTTTT
CDR3aa: CAWSVPGRDTGELFF

v_gene: TRBV7-2
abundance: .
j_gene: TRBJ2-3
d_gene: .
CDR3nt: TGTGCCAGCAGCTTAGTCTCCGGGGATACGCAGTATTTT
CDR3aa: CASSLVSGDTQYF

v_gene: TRBV5-6
abundance: .
j_gene: TRBJ2-1
d_gene: TRBD1
CDR3nt: TGTGCCAGCAGCACTAGGGGACAGGGGGCGAATGAGCAGTTCTTC
CDR3aa: CASSTRGQGANEQFF

v_gene: TRBV14
abundance: .
j_gene: TRBJ1-1
d_gene: .
CDR3nt: TGTGCCAGCAGCCATGGGAACACTGAAGCTTTCTTT
CDR3aa: CASSHGNTEAFF

v_gene: TRBV2
abundance: .
j_gene: TRBJ2-2
d_gene: .
CDR3nt: TGTGCCAGCGGGGGGGGCTCTGACGCCGGGGAGCTGTTTTTT
CDR3aa: CASGGGSDAGELFF

v_gene: TRBV7-2
abundance: once
j_gene: TRBJ2-7
d_gene: .
CDR3nt: TGTGCCAGCAGCTTGATCGTGGGGCCCTACGAGCAGTACTTC
CDR3aa: CASSLIVGPYEQYF

v_gene: TRBV6-5
abundance: .
j_gene: TRBJ2-1
d_gene: TRBD2
CDR3nt: TGTGCCAGCAGTCCCCGAGCGGGGGGCGTTAATGAGCAGTTCTTC
CDR3aa: CASSPRAGGVNEQFF

v_gene: TRBV14
abundance: .
j_gene: TRBJ2-7
d_gene: TRBD1
CDR3nt: TGTGCCAGCAGCCAAGACCCCGGCCGACAGGGATTCTACGAGCAGTACTTC
CDR3aa: CASSQDPGRQGFYEQYF

v_gene: TRBV25-1
abundance: .
j_gene: TRBJ1-2
d_gene: TRBD1
CDR3nt: TGTGCCAGCAGTGGAAGGACAGGGGGCATCGATGGCTACACCTTC
CDR3aa: CASSGRTGGIDGYTF

v_gene: TRBV28
abundance: .
j_gene: TRBJ2-3
d_gene: TRBD1
CDR3nt: TGTGCCAGCAGTTTCTTGGACAGGGAAAGGGATACGCAGTATTTT
CDR3aa: CASSFLDRERDTQYF

v_gene: TRBV7-9
abundance: .
j_gene: TRBJ2-2
d_gene: .
CDR3nt: TGTGCCAGCAGCCGAAACACCGGGGAGCTGTTTTTT
CDR3aa: CASSRNTGELFF

v_gene: TRBV6-5
abundance: .
j_gene: TRBJ2-2
d_gene: .
CDR3nt: TGTGCCAGCAATACAGGGTCCACCGGGGAGCTGTTTTTT
CDR3aa: CASNTGSTGELFF

v_gene: TRBV6-2/TRBV6-3
abundance: .
j_gene: TRBJ2-1
d_gene: .
CDR3nt: TGTGCCAGCAGCCCCGGAGGGGGGTACAATGAGCAGTTCTTC
CDR3aa: CASSPGGGYNEQFF

v_gene: TRBV29-1
abundance: few
j_gene: TRBJ1-6
d_gene: TRBD1
CDR3nt: TGCAGCGTCTCATCCGGGACAGAGGGCTCACCCCTCCACTTT
CDR3aa: CSVSSGTEGSPLHF

v_gene: TRBV7-6
abundance: .
j_gene: TRBJ2-7
d_gene: .
CDR3nt: TGTGCCAGCAGCTTAGAGGGAAGGTTTGACGAGCAGTACTTC
CDR3aa: CASSLEGRFDEQYF

v_gene: TRBV30
abundance: .
j_gene: TRBJ1-2
d_gene: TRBD1
CDR3nt: TGTGCCTGGAATCCGGGACAGGGGGCGTTTGGCTACACCTTC
CDR3aa: CAWNPGQGAFGYTF

v_gene: TRBV19
abundance: .
j_gene: TRBJ2-3
d_gene: .
CDR3nt: TGTGCCGACCCCAGGCCCCGGCAGGGCACAGATACGCAGTATTTT
CDR3aa: CADPRPRQGTDTQYF

v_gene: TRBV24-1
abundance: .
j_gene: TRBJ2-6
d_gene: .
CDR3nt: TGTGCCACCAGCGGGGCGGCTGGGGCCAACGTCCTGACTTTC
CDR3aa: CATSGAAGANVLTF

v_gene: TRBV6-6
abundance: .
j_gene: TRBJ2-7
d_gene: .
CDR3nt: TGTGCCAGCAGTGGCAGCGGTGACTCCTACGAGCAGTACTTC
CDR3aa: CASSGSGDSYEQYF

v_gene: TRBV9
abundance: .
j_gene: TRBJ2-2
d_gene: TRBD2
CDR3nt: TGTGCCAGCAGCCCCCGGACTAGCGGGGGGCCCGGGGAGCTGTTTTTT
CDR3aa: CASSPRTSGGPGELFF

v_gene: TRBV6-1
abundance: .
j_gene: TRBJ1-1
d_gene: TRBD1
CDR3nt: TGTGCCAGCAGTGAGGGACAGCGACCCGTTTTCTTT
CDR3aa: CASSEGQRPVFF

v_gene: TRBV6-5
abundance: .
j_gene: TRBJ1-1
d_gene: TRBD1
CDR3nt: TGTGCCAGCAGCGCAGGGGGGATCACTGAAGCTTTCTTT
CDR3aa: CASSAGGITEAFF

v_gene: TRBV7-8
abundance: .
j_gene: TRBJ2-2
d_gene: .
CDR3nt: TGTGCCAGCAGCTTAAATAACGGACCCGGGGAGCTGTTTTTT
CDR3aa: CASSLNNGPGELFF

v_gene: TRBV24-1
abundance: once
j_gene: TRBJ2-3
d_gene: TRBD1
CDR3nt: TGTGCCACCAGTGATAGACAGGGGGCTAGCACAGATACGCAGTATTTT
CDR3aa: CATSDRQGASTDTQYF

v_gene: TRBV19
abundance: .
j_gene: TRBJ2-7
d_gene: .
CDR3nt: TGTGCCAGTAGTATTGGGGCAGGGGGGTCCTACGAGCAGTACTTC
CDR3aa: CASSIGAGGSYEQYF

v_gene: TRBV5-5
abundance: .
j_gene: TRBJ1-6
d_gene: .
CDR3nt: TGTGCCAGCAGCTTCTGGACAGAGGGATCACCCCTCCACTTT
CDR3aa: CASSFWTEGSPLHF

v_gene: TRBV6-2/TRBV6-3
abundance: .
j_gene: TRBJ1-5
d_gene: .
CDR3nt: TGTGCCAGCAGTTCCCGCCAGGGCTATAATCAGCCCCAGCATTTT
CDR3aa: CASSSRQGYNQPQHF

v_gene: TRBV3-1/TRBV3-2
abundance: once
j_gene: TRBJ2-7
d_gene: TRBD2
CDR3nt: TGTGCCAGCAGCCAAGATACTAGCGGGGGGCCGATTACCTACGAGCAGTACTTC
CDR3aa: CASSQDTSGGPITYEQYF

v_gene: TRBV28
abundance: .
j_gene: TRBJ2-7
d_gene: .
CDR3nt: TGTGCCAGCAGTTTGGGTAGACAGTCCTACGAGCAGTACTTC
CDR3aa: CASSLGRQSYEQYF

v_gene: TRBV3-1/TRBV3-2
abundance: .
j_gene: TRBJ2-7
d_gene: TRBD1
CDR3nt: TGTGCCAGCAGCCCTAGGACAGGGGAAGAGCAGTACTTC
CDR3aa: CASSPRTGEEQYF

v_gene: TRBV19
abundance: .
j_gene: TRBJ2-2
d_gene: .
CDR3nt: TGTGCCAGTAGTATGGGGGGTTGGACCGGGGAGCTGTTTTTT
CDR3aa: CASSMGGWTGELFF

v_gene: TRBV9
abundance: .
j_gene: TRBJ2-7
d_gene: TRBD1
CDR3nt: TGTGCCAGCAGCGTGGGGGACAGGGTGTCGTACGAGCAGTACTTC
CDR3aa: CASSVGDRVSYEQYF

v_gene: TRBV28
abundance: .
j_gene: TRBJ2-7
d_gene: .
CDR3nt: TGTGCCAGCAGTCCAAGGAGGGGTAACTACGAGCAGTACTTC
CDR3aa: CASSPRRGNYEQYF

v_gene: TRBV28
abundance: .
j_gene: TRBJ1-2
d_gene: .
CDR3nt: TGTGCCAGCAGTCCAATGAGGTTTTTTGGCTACACCTTC
CDR3aa: CASSPMRFFGYTF

v_gene: TRBV3-1/TRBV3-2
abundance: .
j_gene: TRBJ1-1
d_gene: .
CDR3nt: TGTGCCAGTAGCCAAGATGAAGGGTTGAGCACTGAAGCTTTCTTT
CDR3aa: CASSQDEGLSTEAFF

v_gene: TRBV7-6
abundance: .
j_gene: TRBJ1-5
d_gene: .
CDR3nt: TGTGCCAGCAGCTTAGACGGGGGGGGCAATCAGCCCCAGCATTTT
CDR3aa: CASSLDGGGNQPQHF

v_gene: TRBV18
abundance: .
j_gene: TRBJ2-7
d_gene: TRBD1
CDR3nt: TGTGCCAGCTCGGGGACAGGAGCCTACGAGCAGTACTTC
CDR3aa: CASSGTGAYEQYF

v_gene: TRBV5-4
abundance: .
j_gene: TRBJ1-2
d_gene: .
CDR3nt: TGTGCGCTAGGGGGACCGAAAGCTAACTATGGCTACACCTTC
CDR3aa: CALGGPKANYGYTF

v_gene: TRBV27
abundance: .
j_gene: TRBJ1-5
d_gene: .
CDR3nt: TGTGCCAGCAGTTTAACTGGCAATCAGCCCCAGCATTTT
CDR3aa: CASSLTGNQPQHF

v_gene: TRBV9
abundance: .
j_gene: TRBJ2-2
d_gene: .
CDR3nt: TGTGCCAGCAGCGTAGATTTAACTGGCACCGGGGAGCTGTTTTTT
CDR3aa: CASSVDLTGTGELFF

v_gene: TRBV5-1
abundance: .
j_gene: TRBJ2-5
d_gene: TRBD1
CDR3nt: TGCGCCAGCAGCCGCCGCAACACAGGGGACCAAGAGACCCAGTACTTC
CDR3aa: CASSRRNTGDQETQYF